The clone carrying this T cell receptor beta chain has only a few counts. The antigen is not known. The ends were cut back, 7 bases at V and 9 bases at J, with 19 bases in the middle. CDR3 size: 13 residues. From germline, CDR1 is SQVTM and CDR2 ANQGSEA. cDNA synthesis used the whole RNA isolate, giving expressed TCRB sequences. Method: immunoSEQ multiplex PCR; TCRdb's copy keeps in-frame clones and lacks some. The sample records about 640,000 clones, around 12% being singletons. This entry comes from a study of beta chain features in type 1 diabetes. Study-level findings and limits: Type 1 diabetes patients showed a moderate but significant shortening of TCRB CDR3s in all four CD4+ subsets.

The rearrangement links TRBV29-1 to TRBJ2-1, with TRBD2 as a possible D gene (5 bases). Sequenced sample: naive CD4+ T cells from blood. The TCR originated in a man under 40 with type 1 diabetes. CDR3 amino acids: CSATLDRRSEQFF. The CDR3 DNA reads TGCAGCGCCACATTGGACCGGAGGAGTGAGCAGTTCTTC.